These 20 T cell receptor beta chains originate from one sample sequenced in a study of cytomegalovirus exposure and HLA in healthy donors. A multiplex PCR was run with 60 Vbeta primers and 13 Jbeta primers. Generated by immunoSEQ multiplex PCR, the TCRdb table keeps only in-frame clones and is missing some. Of 180,000 or so clones in the sample, 70% to 90% were seen once. Input material: PBMCs. The receptor set was obtained from a young man in good health and CMV-seropositive.

The chain recombines TRBV19 with TRBJ2-3; D perhaps matches TRBD2 (5 bases). The CDR3 loop spans 14 amino acids. The germline V gene has CDR1 LNHDA and CDR2 SQIVND (reference sequence). Trimming removed 0 bases from V and 4 bases from J, with 8 bases in between. The CDR3 DNA sequence: TGTGCCAGTAGTATAGATCTGGGAGCAGATACGCAGTATTTT. Encoded protein: CASSIDLGADTQYF.

This clone appeared a few times. This chain links TRBV5-4 with TRBJ2-7, with unresolved D. The CDR3 contains 15 residues. The V end lost 4 bases, the J end lost 4 bases, and 18 bases lay between the germline ends. The V gene's germline CDR1 is SGHNT and CDR2 YYREEE (reference sequence). The CDR3 region has the DNA TGTGCCAGCAGCCGCGCTTGGCAGGCGAATTACGAGCAGTACTTC. Translation: CASSRAWQANYEQYF.

This chain's CDR3 is CASSVAGSGQGFSGELFF. DNA of the CDR3: TGTGCCAGCAGCGTAGCTGGTTCGGGACAGGGTTTTTCCGGGGAGCTGTTTTTT. V usage is TRBV9 and J usage is TRBJ2-2, with 9 bases that match TRBD1. Germline-derived CDR1 and CDR2 are SGDLS and YYNGEE. This CDR3 is built from 18 residues. Trimming removed 0 bases from V and 6 bases from J; junction bases left unmatched: 12.

The chain has TRBV6-6 and TRBJ2-2, with 7 positions matching TRBD1. J was trimmed by 8 bases and V by 5 bases; bases with no gene match: 14. The CDR3 is made up of 16 amino acids. Germline loops: CDR1 MNHNY, CDR2 SVGAGI (reference sequence). CDR3 in amino acids: CASSQGQRGFPGELFF. The CDR3 DNA is TGTGCCAGCAGTCAGGGACAGAGAGGCTTTCCTGGGGAGCTGTTTTTT.

The J gene is TRBJ2-3, the V gene TRBV7-9; 7 nucleotides line up with TRBD2. This CDR3 is built from 17 residues. J lost 3 bases, V lost 5 bases, and 14 bases had no gene match. The germline gives CDR1 SEHNR, CDR2 FQNEAQ (reference sequence). CDR3 region: CASSEGRGLRATDTQYF. The CDR3 DNA follows: TGTGCCAGCAGCGAGGGGAGGGGTCTACGTGCGACAGATACGCAGTATTTT.

J is TRBJ1-1 and V is TRBV15; D may be TRBD1 (6 bases). V was cut by 8 bases and J by 3 bases, with 16 bases left in between. The CDR3 runs to 14 residues. CDR1 and CDR2 from the germline V gene are LNHNV and YYDKDF (reference sequence). Here the CDR3 reads CATVSTGEHTEAFF. The CDR3, as DNA: TGTGCCACCGTATCGACAGGCGAGCACACTGAAGCTTTCTTT.

The chain employs TRBV7-8 and TRBJ2-7; D is possibly TRBD2 (6 bases). V gave up 0 bases and J gave up 7 bases, with 16 bases separating them. The CDR3 runs 15 residues. In germline, CDR1 is SGHVS, CDR2 FQNEAQ. The CDR3 DNA reads as TGTGCCAGCAGCTTAGCGGTAGGGGACGGGGGAGAGCAGTACTTC. Its protein product is CASSLAVGDGGEQYF.

The V call is TRBV5-1, the J call TRBJ2-3; D not certain. The ends were cut back, 2 bases at V and 0 bases at J, with 10 bases in the middle. The CDR3 extends over 15 amino acids. CDR1 is SGHRS, CDR2 YFSETQ, per germline. CDR3 in DNA: TGCGCCAGCAGCTTAAGCGACTCTAGCACAGATACGCAGTATTTT. This translates into CASSLSDSSTDTQYF. Combining the CDR3 with reference TRBV5-1 and TRBJ2-3 gives the whole variable domain KAGVTQTPRYLIKTRGQQVTLSCSPISGHRSVSWYQQTPGQGLQFLFEYFSETQRNKGNFPGRFSGRQFSNSRSEMNVSTLELGDSALYLCASSLSDSSTDTQYFGPGTRLTVL.

The chain recombines TRBV11-2 with TRBJ1-2; maybe TRBD1 (5 bases). This CDR3 region has 13 residues. CDR1 is SGHAT, CDR2 FQNNGV, per germline. The V gene lost 8 bases and the J gene lost 4 bases, with 14 bases spanning the gap. In DNA, the CDR3 is TGTGCCAGCTCTACAGGACCGCTCTATGGCTACACCTTC. This gives the protein CASSTGPLYGYTF.

The chain couples TRBV2 to TRBJ1-5, with D tentatively TRBD1 (6 bases). Germline CDR1 SNHLY, CDR2 FYNNEI. This CDR3 region has 15 residues. The V end was cut by 7 bases, the J end by 1 base, with 14 bases between. The chain's CDR3 is CASMDPGESNQPQHF. CDR3 nucleotides: TGTGCCAGCATGGACCCAGGGGAAAGCAATCAGCCCCAGCATTTT.

The chain has TRBV25-1 and TRBJ2-5; weak D call: TRBD2 (6 bases). Trimming removed 4 bases at V and 5 bases at J, with 8 bases between. CDR3 size: 12 residues. Germline CDR1 is MGHDK and CDR2 is SYGVNS. Here the CDR3 DNA reads TGTGCCAGCAGTGGGAGGGTTGAGACCCAGTACTTC. Residues: CASSGRVETQYF. Looking up the rest from reference TRBV25-1 and TRBJ2-5 gives the full variable domain: EADIYQTPRYLVIGTGKKITLECSQTMGHDKMYWYQQDPGMELHLIHYSYGVNSTEKGDLSSESTVSRIRTEHFPLTLESARPSHTSQYLCASSGRVETQYFGPGTRLLVL.

The chain links TRBV7-8 to TRBJ1-2; 9 bases map to TRBD1. CDR1 and CDR2 (germline): SGHVS, FQNEAQ. With 5 bases clipped from V and 3 bases from J, the junction kept 7 bases outside the gene matches. The CDR3 consists of 15 residues. The CDR3 here is CASSPGQGSYYGYTF. CDR3 DNA sequence: TGTGCCAGCAGCCCGGGACAGGGATCGTACTATGGCTACACCTTC.

The J gene is TRBJ2-7, the V gene TRBV4-3; 8 bases match TRBD1. V trimming: 2 bases; J trimming: 3 bases; junction bases outside the gene matches: 3. Per germline, CDR1 LGHNA and CDR2 YSLEER. This CDR3 spans 14 amino acids. Written as DNA, the CDR3 is TGCGCCAGCAGCCAACACGACAGGGGCTACGAGCAGTACTTC. It specifies CASSQHDRGYEQYF.

The V gene is TRBV19, the J gene TRBJ2-7, with D perhaps TRBD1 (6 bases). This CDR3 is built from 13 residues. Germline V CDR1 and CDR2: LNHDA, SQIVND (reference sequence). V lost 7 bases and J lost 5, with 15 bases in between. CDR3 nucleotides: TGTGCCAGTACCCAGGGGTCGTTAAACGAGCAGTACTTC. It translates to CASTQGSLNEQYF.

This clone has only one observation. This chain uses TRBV11-2 with TRBJ1-2; D might be TRBD1 (5 bases). The CDR3 is 15 residues long. V was pared by 5 bases and J by 1 base, with 14 bases between. Germline V gene data show CDR1 as SGHAT and CDR2 as FQNNGV. CDR3 nucleotide sequence: TGTGCCAGCAGCCCTTACGTACAGGATAACTATGGCTACACCTTC. Residues: CASSPYVQDNYGYTF.

This clone appeared once. This chain uses TRBV7-9 with TRBJ2-3; the match to TRBD2 covers 7 bases. The V gene's germline CDR1 is SEHNR and CDR2 FQNEAQ (reference sequence). The ends lost 4 bases at V and 6 bases at J; junction bases unmatched: 10. The CDR3 sequence is 15 residues long. The CDR3 DNA sequence: TGTGCCAGCAGCTCCGTAGCGGGCCCACGGGATACGCAGTATTTT. Translation: CASSSVAGPRDTQYF.

In nucleotides, the CDR3 is TGTGCTAGTGCCCCTCGGTCTCAGCTAGCTTCGGAGACCCAGTACTTC. Protein product: CASAPRSQLASETQYF. The V and J genes are TRBV12-5 and TRBJ2-5, with D maybe TRBD2 (5 bases). The CDR3 length is 16 residues. V dropped 7 bases and J dropped 5 bases, with 23 bases sitting between them. CDR1 and CDR2 (germline): LGHNT, FRNRAP.

The chain employs TRBV4-1 and TRBJ1-1; TRBD1 matches at 12 bases. Losses at the gene ends were 5 bases for V and 9 bases for J; bases not matched to a gene: 4. CDR1 and CDR2 from the germline V gene are MGHRA and YSYEKL. The CDR3 loop spans 13 amino acids. The CDR3 DNA reads as TGCGCCAGCAGCGAGGGACAGGGGGCGAAAGCTTTCTTT. Translated: CASSEGQGAKAFF.

The rearrangement links TRBV10-3 to TRBJ1-1, with 8 bases fitting TRBD1. In germline, CDR1 is ENHRY, CDR2 SYGVKD. After removal of 2 bases from V and 7 bases from J, the junction contained 15 bases not matched to a gene. The CDR3 loop spans 17 amino acids. The CDR3 bases are TGTGCCATCAGTGAGACGGAAAATCCAGGGGGCCATAATGAAGCTTTCTTT. It codes for CAISETENPGGHNEAFF.

The chain links TRBV5-6 to TRBJ2-7, with 7 positions matching TRBD2. The CDR3 is 12 residues long. CDR1 and CDR2 (germline): SGHDT, YYEEEE. With V trimmed by 6 bases and J by 6 bases, 6 bases remained unmatched. The CDR3 nucleotides read TGTGCCAGCACCCCTGCTAGCGGCGAGCAGTACTTC. Translated, it gives CASTPASGEQYF.